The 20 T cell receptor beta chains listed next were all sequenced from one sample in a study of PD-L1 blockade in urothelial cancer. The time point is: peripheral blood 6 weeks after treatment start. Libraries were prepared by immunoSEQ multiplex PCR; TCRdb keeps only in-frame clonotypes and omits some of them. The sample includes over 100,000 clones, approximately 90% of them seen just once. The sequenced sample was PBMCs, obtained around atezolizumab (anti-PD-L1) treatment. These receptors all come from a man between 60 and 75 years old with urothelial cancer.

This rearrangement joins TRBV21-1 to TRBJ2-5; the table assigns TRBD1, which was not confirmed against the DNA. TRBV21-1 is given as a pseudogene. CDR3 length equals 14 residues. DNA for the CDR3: TGTGCCAGCAGCTCTCGTGGCCCCACATATACCCAGTACTTC. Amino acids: CASSSRGPTYTQYF.

CDR3 in amino acids: CASSITGVSTDTQYF. CDR3 in DNA: TGCGCCAGCAGCATAACAGGGGTTAGCACAGATACGCAGTATTTT. The V call is TRBV4-1, the J call TRBJ2-3; TRBD1 matches at 7 bases. The CDR3 length is 15 residues. Losses at the gene ends were 5 bases for V and 0 bases for J; bases not matched to a gene: 5. Germline CDR1 is MGHRA and CDR2 is YSYEKL.

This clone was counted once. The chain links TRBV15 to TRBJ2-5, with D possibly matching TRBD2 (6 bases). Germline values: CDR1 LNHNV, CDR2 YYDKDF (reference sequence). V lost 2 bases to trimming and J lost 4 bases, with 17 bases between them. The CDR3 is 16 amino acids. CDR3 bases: TGTGCCACCAGCAGAAGGTTCGGGGGAGACGGAGAGACCCAGTACTTC. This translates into CATSRRFGGDGETQYF.

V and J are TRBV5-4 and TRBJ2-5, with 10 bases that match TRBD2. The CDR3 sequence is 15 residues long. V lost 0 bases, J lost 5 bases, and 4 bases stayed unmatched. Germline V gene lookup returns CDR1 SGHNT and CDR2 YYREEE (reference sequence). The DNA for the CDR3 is TGTGCCAGCAGCTTGGGATCTAGCGGGGGTGAGACCCAGTACTTC. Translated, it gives CASSLGSSGGETQYF.

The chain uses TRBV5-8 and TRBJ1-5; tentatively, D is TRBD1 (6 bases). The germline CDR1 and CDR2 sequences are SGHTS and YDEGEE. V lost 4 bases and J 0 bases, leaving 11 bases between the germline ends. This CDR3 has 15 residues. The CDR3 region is CASSRKGGSNQPQHF. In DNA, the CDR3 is TGTGCCAGCAGCCGAAAAGGGGGTAGCAATCAGCCCCAGCATTTT.

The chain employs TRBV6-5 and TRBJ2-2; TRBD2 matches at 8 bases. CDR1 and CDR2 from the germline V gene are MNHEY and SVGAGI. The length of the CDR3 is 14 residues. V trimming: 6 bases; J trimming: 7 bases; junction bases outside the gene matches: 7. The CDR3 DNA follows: TGTGCCAGCAGCCCCGGGACTAGGGGCGGGGAGCTGTTTTTT. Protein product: CASSPGTRGGELFF.

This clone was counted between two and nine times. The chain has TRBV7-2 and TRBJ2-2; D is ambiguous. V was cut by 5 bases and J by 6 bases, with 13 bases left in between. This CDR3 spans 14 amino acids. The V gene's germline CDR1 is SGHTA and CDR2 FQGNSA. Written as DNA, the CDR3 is TGTGCCAGCAGCGGCCAGGTTTCCGCCGGGGAGCTGTTTTTT. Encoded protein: CASSGQVSAGELFF. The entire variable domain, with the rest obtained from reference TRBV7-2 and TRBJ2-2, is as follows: GAGVSQSPSNKVTEKGKDVELRCDPISGHTALYWYRQSLGQGLEFLIYFQGNSAPDKSGLPSDRFSAERTGGSVSTLTIQRTQQEDSAVYLCASSGQVSAGELFFGEGSRLTVL.

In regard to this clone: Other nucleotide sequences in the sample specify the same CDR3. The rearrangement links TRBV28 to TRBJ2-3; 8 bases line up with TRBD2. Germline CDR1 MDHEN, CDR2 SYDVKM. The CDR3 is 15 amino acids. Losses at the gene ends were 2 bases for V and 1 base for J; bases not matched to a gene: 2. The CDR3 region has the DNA TGTGCCAGCAGTTTACTAGCGGGCCGCACAGATACGCAGTATTTT. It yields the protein CASSLLAGRTDTQYF.

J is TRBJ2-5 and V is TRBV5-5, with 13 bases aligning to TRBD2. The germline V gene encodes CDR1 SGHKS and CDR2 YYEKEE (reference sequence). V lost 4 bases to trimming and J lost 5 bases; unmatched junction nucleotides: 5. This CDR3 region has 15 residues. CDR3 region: CASSPTSGRVETQYF. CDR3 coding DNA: TGTGCCAGCAGCCCCACTAGCGGGAGGGTTGAGACCCAGTACTTC.

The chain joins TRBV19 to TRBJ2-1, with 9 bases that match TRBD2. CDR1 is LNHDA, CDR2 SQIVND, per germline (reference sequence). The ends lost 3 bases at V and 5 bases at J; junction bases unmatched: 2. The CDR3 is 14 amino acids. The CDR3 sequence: CASSMRGGNNEQFF. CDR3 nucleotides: TGTGCCAGTAGTATGCGGGGGGGCAACAATGAGCAGTTCTTC. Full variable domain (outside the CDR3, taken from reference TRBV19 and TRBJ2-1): DGGITQSPKYLFRKEGQNVTLSCEQNLNHDAMYWYRQDPGQGLRLIYYSQIVNDFQKGDIAEGYSVSREKKESFPLTVTSAQKNPTAFYLCASSMRGGNNEQFFGPGTRLTVL.

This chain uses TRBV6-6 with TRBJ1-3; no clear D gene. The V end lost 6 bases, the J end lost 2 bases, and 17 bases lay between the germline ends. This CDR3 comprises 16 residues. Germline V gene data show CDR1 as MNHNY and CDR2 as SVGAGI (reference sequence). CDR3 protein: CASSPGRGMTGNTIYF. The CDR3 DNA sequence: TGTGCCAGCAGCCCCGGGCGGGGTATGACTGGAAACACCATATATTTT.

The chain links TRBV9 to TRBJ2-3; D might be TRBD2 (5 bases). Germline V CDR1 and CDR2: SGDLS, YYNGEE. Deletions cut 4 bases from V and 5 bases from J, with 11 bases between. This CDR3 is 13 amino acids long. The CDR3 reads CASSRESEDTQYF. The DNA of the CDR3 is TGTGCCAGCAGCAGGGAGTCTGAAGATACGCAGTATTTT.

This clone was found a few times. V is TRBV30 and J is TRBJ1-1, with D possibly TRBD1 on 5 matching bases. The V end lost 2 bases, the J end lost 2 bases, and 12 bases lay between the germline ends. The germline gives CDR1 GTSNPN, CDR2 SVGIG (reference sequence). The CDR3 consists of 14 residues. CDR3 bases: TGTGCCTGGAGTCGCACTGGGACTAACACTGAAGCTTTCTTT. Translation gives CAWSRTGTNTEAFF.

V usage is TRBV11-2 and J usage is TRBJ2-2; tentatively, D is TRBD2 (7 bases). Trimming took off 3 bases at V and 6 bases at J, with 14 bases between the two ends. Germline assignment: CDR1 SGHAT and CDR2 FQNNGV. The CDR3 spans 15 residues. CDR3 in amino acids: CASSFAGASAGELFF. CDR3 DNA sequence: TGTGCCAGCAGCTTTGCGGGGGCCTCTGCCGGGGAGCTGTTTTTT. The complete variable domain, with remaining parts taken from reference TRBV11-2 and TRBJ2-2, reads EAGVAQSPRYKIIEKRQSVAFWCNPISGHATLYWYQQILGQGPKLLIQFQNNGVVDDSQLPKDRFSAERLKGVDSTLKIQPAKLEDSAVYLCASSFAGASAGELFFGEGSRLTVL.

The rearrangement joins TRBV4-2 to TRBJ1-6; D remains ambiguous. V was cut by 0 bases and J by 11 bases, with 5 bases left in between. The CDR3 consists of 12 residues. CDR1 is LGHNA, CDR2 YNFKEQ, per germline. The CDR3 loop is CASSQELAPLHF. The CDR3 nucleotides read TGTGCCAGCAGCCAAGAATTAGCACCCCTCCACTTT.

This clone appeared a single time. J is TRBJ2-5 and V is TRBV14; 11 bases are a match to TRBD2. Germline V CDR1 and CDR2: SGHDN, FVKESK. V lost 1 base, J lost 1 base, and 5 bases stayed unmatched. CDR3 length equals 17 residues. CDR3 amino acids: CASSQVSSGGLQETQYF. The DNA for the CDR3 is TGTGCCAGCAGCCAAGTATCTAGCGGGGGGCTCCAAGAGACCCAGTACTTC.

The CDR3: CASSVQPYNSPLHF. CDR3 in DNA: TGTGCCAGCAGTGTACAGCCCTATAATTCACCCCTCCACTTT. J is TRBJ1-6 and V is TRBV6-1; D unclear. Trimming removed 4 bases from V and 2 bases from J, with 6 bases in between. The CDR3 totals 14 residues. CDR1 and CDR2 (germline): MNHNS, SASEGT.

CDR3 residues: CASGPRTTSYEQYF. CDR3 DNA sequence: TGTGCCAGCGGCCCGAGGACTACCTCCTACGAGCAGTACTTC. This sequence joins TRBV28 and TRBJ2-7; possible D gene TRBD2, 6 bases. This CDR3 has 14 amino acids. Germline V lookup: CDR1 MDHEN, CDR2 SYDVKM. V lost 8 bases and J 0 bases, leaving 14 bases between the germline ends.

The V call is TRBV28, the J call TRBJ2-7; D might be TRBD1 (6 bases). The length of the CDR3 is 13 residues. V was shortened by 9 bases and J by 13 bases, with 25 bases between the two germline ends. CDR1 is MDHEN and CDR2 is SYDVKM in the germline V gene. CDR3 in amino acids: CASSLTANRAHYF. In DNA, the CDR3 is TGTGCCAGTAGTCTGACCGCGAACAGGGCCCATTACTTC.

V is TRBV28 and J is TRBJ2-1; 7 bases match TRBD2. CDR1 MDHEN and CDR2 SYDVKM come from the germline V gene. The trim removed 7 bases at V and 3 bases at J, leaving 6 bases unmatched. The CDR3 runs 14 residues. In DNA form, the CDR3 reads TGTGCCAGCATCGTCCAGCGGGGCTACAATGAGCAGTTCTTC. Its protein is CASIVQRGYNEQFF.